This T cell receptor beta chain was obtained from a study of neurological immune-mediated disorders. In germline, CDR1 is SGHRS, CDR2 YFSETQ. The CDR3 runs 19 residues. V lost 0 bases, J lost 2 bases, and 6 bases stayed unmatched. Stored at -80 C, 2 million PBMCs were the source of the unsorted libraries. In its sample, this clonotype was seen many times. MiXCR, applied by TCRdb to the 5' RACE reads, yields one record per CDR3 protein. The table lists about 87,000 distinct CDR3 sequences, 3.5% of them singletons, with around 3.2% in the top ten. The clonotype comes from a woman in her 50s with multiple sclerosis. The specimen sequenced was PBMCs. The rearrangement joins TRBV5-1 to TRBJ2-1, with 15 bases fitting TRBD2. The CDR3 here is CASSLVGTSGGKTYNEQFF. In nucleotides, the CDR3 is TGCGCCAGCAGCTTGGTTGGGACTAGCGGGGGGAAAACCTACAATGAGCAGTTCTTC.